This TCR beta chain was retrieved from a study of blood T cell repertoires in COVID-19. Study information: From the United States, Italy and Spain came samples of acute and convalescent COVID-19. Sources were T cells, B-cell-depleted T cells, or PBMCs; the material itself was cDNA or gDNA.

The V end was cut by 3 bases, the J end by 0 bases, with 12 bases between. This CDR3 is built from 15 residues. Germline values: CDR1 SGDLS, CDR2 YYNGEE. Methods used by the authors: The assay estimated nucleated cells by amplifying reference gene primers. Generated by immunoSEQ multiplex PCR, the TCRdb table keeps only in-frame clones and is missing some. V and J calls and clone size follow that table, whereas D and trimming were derived from the DNA. The sample shows approximately 90,000 clones, roughly 86% of them seen only once. The clonotype was recovered from a human donor in a cohort sampled during active COVID-19. The sequenced sample consisted of peripheral blood. The rearrangement links TRBV9 to TRBJ1-1, with D maybe TRBD1 (6 bases). The CDR3 DNA follows: TGTGCCAGCAGCGCCCCGGACAGCCTGAACACTGAAGCTTTCTTT. This encodes CASSAPDSLNTEAFF. Drawing the rest from reference TRBV9 and TRBJ1-1, the complete variable domain is DSGVTQTPKHLITATGQRVTLRCSPRSGDLSVYWYQQSLDQGLQFLIQYYNGEERAKGNILERFSAQQFPDLHSELNLSSLELGDSALYFCASSAPDSLNTEAFFGQGTRLTVV.